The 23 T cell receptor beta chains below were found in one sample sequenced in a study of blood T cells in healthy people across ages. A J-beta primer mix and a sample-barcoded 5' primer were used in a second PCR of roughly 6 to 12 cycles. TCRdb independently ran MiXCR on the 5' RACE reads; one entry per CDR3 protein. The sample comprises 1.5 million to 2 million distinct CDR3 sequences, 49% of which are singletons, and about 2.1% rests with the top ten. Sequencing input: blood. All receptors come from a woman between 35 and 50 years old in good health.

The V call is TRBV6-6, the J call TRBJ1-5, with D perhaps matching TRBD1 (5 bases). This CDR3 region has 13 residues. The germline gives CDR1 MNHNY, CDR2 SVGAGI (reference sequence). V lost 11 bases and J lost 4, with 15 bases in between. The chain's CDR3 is CAVPGGANQPQHF. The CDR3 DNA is TGTGCCGTGCCGGGCGGGGCTAATCAGCCCCAGCATTTT.

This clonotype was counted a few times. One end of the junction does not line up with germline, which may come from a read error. In DNA form, the CDR3 reads TGTGCTAGCACACAAGGCCATCGCGAGACCCAGTACTTC. Amino acids: CASTQGHRETQYF. The chain employs TRBV7-7 and TRBJ2-5; unclear D gene. The CDR3 is 13 amino acids. CDR1 SSHAT and CDR2 FNYEAQ come from the germline V gene (reference sequence). Drawing the rest from reference TRBV7-7 and TRBJ2-5, the complete variable domain is GAGVSQSPRYKVTKRGQDVTLRCDPISSHATLYWYQQALGQGPEFLTYFNYEAQPDKSGLPSDRFSAERPEGSISTLTIQRTEQRDSAMYRCASTQGHRETQYFGPGTRLLVL.

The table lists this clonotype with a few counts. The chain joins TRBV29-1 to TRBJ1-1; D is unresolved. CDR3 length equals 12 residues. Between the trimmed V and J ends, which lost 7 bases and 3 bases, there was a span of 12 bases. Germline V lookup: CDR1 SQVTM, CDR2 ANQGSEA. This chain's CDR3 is CSGRERYTEAFF. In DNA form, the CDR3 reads TGCAGCGGTCGGGAACGGTACACTGAAGCTTTCTTT.

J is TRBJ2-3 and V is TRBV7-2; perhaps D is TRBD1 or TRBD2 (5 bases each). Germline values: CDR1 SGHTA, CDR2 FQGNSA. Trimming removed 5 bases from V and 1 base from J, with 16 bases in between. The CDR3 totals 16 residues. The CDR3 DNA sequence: TGTGCCAGCAGCCTATTCCGGGGCCCGGGCACAGATACGCAGTATTTT. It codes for CASSLFRGPGTDTQYF.

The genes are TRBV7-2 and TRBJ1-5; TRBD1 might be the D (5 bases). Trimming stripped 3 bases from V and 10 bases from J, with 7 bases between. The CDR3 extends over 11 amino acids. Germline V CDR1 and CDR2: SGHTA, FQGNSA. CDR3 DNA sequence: TGTGCCAGCAGCTTTGACAGACCCCAGCATTTT. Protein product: CASSFDRPQHF.

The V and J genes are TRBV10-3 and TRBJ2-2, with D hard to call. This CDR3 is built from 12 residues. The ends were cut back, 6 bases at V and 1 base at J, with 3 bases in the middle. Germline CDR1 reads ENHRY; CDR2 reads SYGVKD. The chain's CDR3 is CAIRKNTGELFF. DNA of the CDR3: TGTGCCATCAGGAAGAACACCGGGGAGCTGTTTTTT.

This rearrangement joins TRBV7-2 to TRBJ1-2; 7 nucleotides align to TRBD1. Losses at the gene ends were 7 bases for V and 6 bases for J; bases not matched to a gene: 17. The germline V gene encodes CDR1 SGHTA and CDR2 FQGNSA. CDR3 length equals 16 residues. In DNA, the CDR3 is TGTGCCAGCATAAGTCCCACGGCAGGGGGGAAGGATGGCTACACCTTC. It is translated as CASISPTAGGKDGYTF.

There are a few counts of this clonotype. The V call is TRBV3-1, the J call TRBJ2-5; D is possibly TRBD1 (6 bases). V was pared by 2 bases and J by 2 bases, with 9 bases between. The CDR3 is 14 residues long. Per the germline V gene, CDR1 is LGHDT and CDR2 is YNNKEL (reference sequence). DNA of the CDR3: TGTGCCAGCAGCCAAAGGGACATTCAAGAGACCCAGTACTTC. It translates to CASSQRDIQETQYF.

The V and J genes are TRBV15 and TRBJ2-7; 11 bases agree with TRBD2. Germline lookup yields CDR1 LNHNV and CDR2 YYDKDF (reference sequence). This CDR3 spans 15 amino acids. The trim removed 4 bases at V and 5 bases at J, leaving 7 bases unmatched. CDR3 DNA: TGTGCCACCAGCACCAGGACTAGCGGGCGCAACGAGCAGTACTTC. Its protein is CATSTRTSGRNEQYF.

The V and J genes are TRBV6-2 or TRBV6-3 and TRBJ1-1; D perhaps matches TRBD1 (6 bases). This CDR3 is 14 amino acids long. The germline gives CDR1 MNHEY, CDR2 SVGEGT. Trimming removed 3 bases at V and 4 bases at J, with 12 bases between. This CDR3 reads CASSYRGIATEAFF. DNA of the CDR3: TGTGCCAGCAGTTATAGGGGGATCGCCACTGAAGCTTTCTTT.

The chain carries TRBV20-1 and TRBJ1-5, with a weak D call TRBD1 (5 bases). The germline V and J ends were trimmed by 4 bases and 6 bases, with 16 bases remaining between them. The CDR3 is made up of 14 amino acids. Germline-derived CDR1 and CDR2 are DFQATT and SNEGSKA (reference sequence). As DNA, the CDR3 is TGCAGTGCTATCCCTCATGGAGACAGTCAGCCCCAGCATTTT. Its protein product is CSAIPHGDSQPQHF.

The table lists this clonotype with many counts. CDR3 loop: CASSLGSRGGGYEQYF. Here the CDR3 DNA reads TGTGCCAGCAGCTTAGGGAGTCGGGGGGGCGGCTACGAGCAGTACTTC. V is TRBV7-2 and J is TRBJ2-7; 8 nucleotides match TRBD2. Trimming at V came to 1 base and at J to 3 bases, leaving 8 bases not matched to a gene. Germline lookup yields CDR1 SGHTA and CDR2 FQGNSA. The length of the CDR3 is 16 residues.

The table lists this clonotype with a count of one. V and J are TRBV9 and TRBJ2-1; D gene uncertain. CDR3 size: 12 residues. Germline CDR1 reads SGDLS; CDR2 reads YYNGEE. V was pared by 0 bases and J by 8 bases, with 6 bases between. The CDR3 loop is CASSVGPYEQFF. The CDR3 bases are TGTGCCAGCAGCGTAGGGCCATATGAGCAGTTCTTC.

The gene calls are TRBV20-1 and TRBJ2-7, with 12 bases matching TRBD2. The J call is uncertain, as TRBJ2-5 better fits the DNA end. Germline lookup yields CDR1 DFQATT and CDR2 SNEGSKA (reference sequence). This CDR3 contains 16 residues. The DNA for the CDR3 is TGCAGTGCTAGACTGTCTAGCGGGGGGGATTGGGAGACCCAGTACTTC. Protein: CSARLSSGGDWETQYF.

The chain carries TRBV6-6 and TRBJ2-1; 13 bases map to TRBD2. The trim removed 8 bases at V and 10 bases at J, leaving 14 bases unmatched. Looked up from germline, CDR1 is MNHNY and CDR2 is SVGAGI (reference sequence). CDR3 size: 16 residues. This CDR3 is CASFQAGTSGAPEQFF. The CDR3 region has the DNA TGTGCCAGCTTTCAAGCAGGGACTAGCGGGGCCCCAGAGCAGTTCTTC.

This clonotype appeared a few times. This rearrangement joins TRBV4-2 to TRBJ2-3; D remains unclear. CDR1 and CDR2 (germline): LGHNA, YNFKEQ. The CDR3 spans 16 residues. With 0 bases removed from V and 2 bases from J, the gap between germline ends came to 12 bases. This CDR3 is CASSQEATPSTDTQYF. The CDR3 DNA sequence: TGTGCCAGCAGCCAAGAGGCAACGCCATCCACAGATACGCAGTATTTT.

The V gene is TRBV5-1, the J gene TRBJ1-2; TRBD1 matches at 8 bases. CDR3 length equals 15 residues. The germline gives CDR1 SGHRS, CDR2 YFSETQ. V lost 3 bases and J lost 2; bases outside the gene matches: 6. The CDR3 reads CASSYQGAGNYGYTF. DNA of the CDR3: TGCGCCAGCAGCTACCAGGGGGCGGGGAACTATGGCTACACCTTC.

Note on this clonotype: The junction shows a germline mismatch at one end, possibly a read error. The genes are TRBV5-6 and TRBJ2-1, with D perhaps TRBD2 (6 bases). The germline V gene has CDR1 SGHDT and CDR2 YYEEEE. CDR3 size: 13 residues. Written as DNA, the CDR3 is TGTGCCAGCAAAGACATCGGGAGAAATGGGCAGTTCTTC. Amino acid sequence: CASKDIGRNGQFF.

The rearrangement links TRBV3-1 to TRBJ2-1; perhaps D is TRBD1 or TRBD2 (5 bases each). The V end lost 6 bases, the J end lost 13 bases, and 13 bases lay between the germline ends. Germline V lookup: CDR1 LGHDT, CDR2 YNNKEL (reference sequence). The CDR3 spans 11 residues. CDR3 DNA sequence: TGTGCCAGCAGTCGAGGGACGGACCAGTTCTTC. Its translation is CASSRGTDQFF.

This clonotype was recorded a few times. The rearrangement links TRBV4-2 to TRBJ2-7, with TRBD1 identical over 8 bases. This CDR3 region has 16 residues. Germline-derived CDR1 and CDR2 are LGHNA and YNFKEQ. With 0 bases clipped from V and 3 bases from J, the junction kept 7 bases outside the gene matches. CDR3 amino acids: CASSQEDRVRDYEQYF. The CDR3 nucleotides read TGTGCCAGCAGCCAAGAGGACAGGGTCCGGGACTACGAGCAGTACTTC.

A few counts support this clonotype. Written as DNA, the CDR3 is TGTGCCAGCAGCCAAGACGAGGGACTGGGGAGCACAGATACGCAGTATTTT. Translating gives CASSQDEGLGSTDTQYF. The rearrangement joins TRBV14 to TRBJ2-3; TRBD2 might be the D (6 bases). The CDR3 extends over 17 amino acids. Trimming took 0 bases from V and 0 from J, leaving 13 bases between them. The germline V gene has CDR1 SGHDN and CDR2 FVKESK. The variable domain in full, with the rest retrieved from reference TRBV14 and TRBJ2-3, is EAGVTQFPSHSVIEKGQTVTLRCDPISGHDNLYWYRRVMGKEIKFLLHFVKESKQDESGMPNNRFLAERTGGTYSTLKVQPAELEDSGVYFCASSQDEGLGSTDTQYFGPGTRLTVL.

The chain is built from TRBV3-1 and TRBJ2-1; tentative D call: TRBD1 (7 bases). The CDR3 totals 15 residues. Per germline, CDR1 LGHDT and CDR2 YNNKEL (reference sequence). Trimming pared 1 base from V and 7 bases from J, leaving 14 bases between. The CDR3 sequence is CASSQVFSGGNEQFF. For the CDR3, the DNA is TGTGCCAGCAGCCAAGTCTTTTCAGGGGGGAATGAGCAGTTCTTC.

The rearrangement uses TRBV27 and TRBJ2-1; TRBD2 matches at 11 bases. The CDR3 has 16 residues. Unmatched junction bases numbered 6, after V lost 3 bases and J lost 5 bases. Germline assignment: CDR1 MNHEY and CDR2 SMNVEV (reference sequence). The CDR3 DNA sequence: TGTGCCAGCAGTTTCTCCGGGACTAGCGGTCACAATGAGCAGTTCTTC. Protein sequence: CASSFSGTSGHNEQFF.